This TCR beta chain was recorded in a study of graft-versus-host responses after intestinal transplantation. Study-wide context: After anti-thymocyte globulin induction, recipients took tacrolimus and steroids for roughly three years.

Looked up from germline, CDR1 is SGHVS and CDR2 is FQNEAQ. This CDR3 region has 14 residues. The V and J ends lost 5 bases and 2 bases, in that order; junction bases with no gene match: 5. Notes on the study in general: Where graft-donor T cell macrochimerism was present, patients had high graft-versus-host to host-versus-graft clonal ratios in allografts.

Sequencing used immunoSEQ multiplex PCR; TCRdb keeps in-frame clones, though not all of them. The data contain more than 30,000 clones, approximately 90% of them singletons. Graft specimens yielded both intraepithelial and lamina propria lymphocytes. Comments on this clone: What it binds is unknown.

The V gene is TRBV7-8, the J gene TRBJ2-5; 7 nucleotides line up with TRBD1. This TCR derives from a human patient who received an intestinal transplant, so some T cells may come from the graft donor. The source was ileum tissue, collected around 190 days after intestinal transplant. The DNA of the CDR3 is TGTGCCAGCAGCCCCCGGGACAGACAAGAGACCCAGTACTTC. Amino acids: CASSPRDRQETQYF. The full variable domain, in which reference TRBV7-8 and TRBJ2-5 provide the parts outside the CDR3, is GAGVSQSPRYKVAKRGQDVALRCDPISGHVSLFWYQQALGQGPEFLTYFQNEAQLDKSGLPSDRFFAERPEGSVSTLKIQRTQQEDSAVYLCASSPRDRQETQYFGPGTRLLVL.